These 13 T cell receptor beta chains were all obtained from the same sample, sequenced in a study of T cell responses to AZD1222 COVID-19 vaccine (dated by TCRdb to the early 2020s). Taken with the paper, the label for time point translates to: baseline before first vaccination. Library generation was performed with the immunoSEQ multiplex PCR assay. Drawn from immuneACCESS, this table holds only the in-frame rearrangements with V and J called that TCRdb kept. Clones are partly lost; checked studies trace under half to an unresolved V gene and leave the rest unexplained. The sample records 100,000 to 150,000 clones, over 75% of which are singletons. The ten largest make up 2.8% of the sample. Source: peripheral blood, taken on day 0 of AZD1222 vaccination. These receptors all come from an adult in good health.

V usage is TRBV5-1 and J usage is TRBJ2-7; perhaps D is TRBD1 or TRBD2 (8 bases each). Germline CDR1 reads SGHRS; CDR2 reads YFSETQ. The CDR3 spans 15 residues. Deletions cut 3 bases from V and 3 bases from J, with 16 bases between. CDR3 nucleotides: TGCGCCAGCAGCTCGGGGGGGACAGGCCTCTACGAGCAGTACTTC. This translates into CASSSGGTGLYEQYF.

The gene calls are TRBV19 and TRBJ2-1, with D perhaps TRBD1 (6 bases). The CDR3 is 16 amino acids. The V end lost 8 bases, the J end lost 0 bases, and 17 bases lay between the germline ends. Germline CDR1 reads LNHDA; CDR2 reads SQIVND (reference sequence). For the CDR3, the DNA is TGTGCCAGTGGGAGAGAGGGGGTAAGCTCCTACAATGAGCAGTTCTTC. As protein: CASGREGVSSYNEQFF.

The chain has TRBV7-7 and TRBJ2-7; unclear D gene. The CDR3 has 16 amino acids. V lost 1 base and J lost 4, with 17 bases in between. From germline, CDR1 is SSHAT and CDR2 FNYEAQ (reference sequence). The CDR3 spells CASSLGAGWEGYEQYF. CDR3 bases: TGTGCCAGCAGCTTAGGCGCCGGATGGGAAGGGTACGAGCAGTACTTC. Together with reference TRBV7-7 and TRBJ2-7, the CDR3 gives the full variable domain: GAGVSQSPRYKVTKRGQDVTLRCDPISSHATLYWYQQALGQGPEFLTYFNYEAQPDKSGLPSDRFSAERPEGSISTLTIQRTEQRDSAMYRCASSLGAGWEGYEQYFGPGTRLTVT.

The rearrangement joins TRBV25-1 to TRBJ1-5; no reliable D call. Germline CDR1 is MGHDK and CDR2 is SYGVNS. This CDR3 has 14 amino acids. Trimming took 2 bases from V and 5 from J, leaving 10 bases between them. For the CDR3, the DNA is TGTGCCAGCAGTGAAGATAAGGTTTATCAGCCCCAGCATTTT. As protein: CASSEDKVYQPQHF.

The CDR3 nucleotides are TGTGCCAGCAGCGACGGGAGGCTATACGAGCAGTACTTC. This sequence encodes CASSDGRLYEQYF. V and J are TRBV11-2 and TRBJ2-7; 7 bases are a match to TRBD2. The J segment lost 4 bases and the V segment lost 5 bases, leaving 5 bases of the junction unmatched. Germline assignment: CDR1 SGHAT and CDR2 FQNNGV. The CDR3 spans 13 residues.

The V and J genes are TRBV27 and TRBJ2-5; D is tentatively TRBD1 or TRBD2 (6 bases each). Trimming cost V 5 bases and J 5 bases, with 21 bases left between them. Germline V gives CDR1 MNHEY, CDR2 SMNVEV (reference sequence). The CDR3 is 16 residues long. CDR3 residues: CASSPPGSLGGETQYF. Written as DNA, the CDR3 is TGTGCCAGCAGTCCCCCAGGGTCCCTAGGGGGGGAGACCCAGTACTTC.

The chain joins TRBV29-1 to TRBJ2-3; TRBD1 aligns across 8 bases. The CDR3 consists of 16 residues. V was clipped by 6 bases and J by 0 bases; unmatched bases: 11. From germline, CDR1 is SQVTM and CDR2 ANQGSEA. The CDR3 region has the DNA TGCAGCGTACGACCGCGACAGGGGCCTAGCACAGATACGCAGTATTTT. This sequence encodes CSVRPRQGPSTDTQYF.

This clone has only a few counts. V gene TRBV9 combines with J gene TRBJ1-5, with 10 nucleotides matching TRBD1. Germline V gene data show CDR1 as SGDLS and CDR2 as YYNGEE. The CDR3 sequence is 18 residues long. Unmatched junction bases numbered 11, after V lost 4 bases and J lost 1 base. This chain's CDR3 is CASSCSHRDRGSNQPQHF. The CDR3 DNA is TGTGCCAGCAGCTGTAGTCATAGGGACAGGGGAAGCAATCAGCCCCAGCATTTT. Looking up the rest from reference TRBV9 and TRBJ1-5 gives the full variable domain: DSGVTQTPKHLITATGQRVTLRCSPRSGDLSVYWYQQSLDQGLQFLIQYYNGEERAKGNILERFSAQQFPDLHSELNLSSLELGDSALYFCASSCSHRDRGSNQPQHFGDGTRLSIL.

CDR3 nucleotide sequence: TGTGCCTGGAGTCCGCCGACCGGCTTCGGAAACACCATATATTTT. Translating gives CAWSPPTGFGNTIYF. The chain carries TRBV30 and TRBJ1-3; D remains ambiguous. Germline V gene sequence: CDR1 GTSNPN, CDR2 SVGIG (reference sequence). Trimming pared 2 bases from V and 4 bases from J, leaving 15 bases between. CDR3 length: 15 residues.

The chain carries TRBV6-2 or TRBV6-3 and TRBJ2-5; D is possibly TRBD1 (5 bases). This CDR3 region has 15 residues. The germline CDR1 and CDR2 sequences are MNHEY and SVGEGT. Trimming pared 4 bases from V and 5 bases from J, leaving 17 bases between. Written as DNA, the CDR3 is TGTGCCAGCAGTTGGGGCCGACAGTATGGGGAGACCCAGTACTTC. The encoded protein is CASSWGRQYGETQYF.

The chain is built from TRBV7-9 and TRBJ2-6; possible D gene TRBD1, 5 bases. The CDR3 has 15 amino acids. V was shortened by 6 bases and J by 0 bases, with 9 bases between the two germline ends. Germline CDR1 SEHNR, CDR2 FQNEAQ (reference sequence). The CDR3 region is CASRRQISGANVLTF. As DNA, the CDR3 is TGTGCCAGCAGAAGACAGATCTCTGGGGCCAACGTCCTGACTTTC.

The gene calls are TRBV6-5 and TRBJ1-1; D is undetermined. This CDR3 region has 12 residues. Deletions cut 9 bases from V and 5 bases from J, with 13 bases between. CDR1 MNHEY and CDR2 SVGAGI come from the germline V gene. The CDR3 DNA reads as TGTGCCAGTTACCCTACGAGGACTGAAGCTTTCTTT. It is translated as CASYPTRTEAFF.

The chain joins TRBV3-1 (or the pseudogene TRBV3-2) to TRBJ1-1; D might be TRBD1 (6 bases). Looked up from germline, CDR1 is LGHDT and CDR2 is YNNKEL (reference sequence). The V end was cut by 8 bases, the J end by 3 bases, with 22 bases between. The CDR3 sequence is 16 residues long. This CDR3 is CASPPGGGSSDTEAFF. As DNA, the CDR3 is TGTGCCAGCCCCCCCGGGGGGGGCTCTTCGGACACTGAAGCTTTCTTT.